The source of this TCR beta chain is a study of identical twins. Germline V lookup: CDR1 MGHDK, CDR2 SYGVNS. V lost 7 bases and J lost 2, with 10 bases in between. There are 13 residues in the CDR3. Comment on this clonotype: The antigen is unknown.

With template switching, a universal primer site was added, and the cDNA carried unique molecular identifiers. TCRdb passed the 5' RACE reads through MiXCR, listing each CDR3 protein once. The data show some 630,000 distinct CDR3 sequences, with under 8.5% seen just once and over 1.5% held by the top ten. Study-wide findings and caveats: Out-of-frame alpha sequences common to twins were enriched for low generation probability. Invariant MAIT and iNKT cells could partly confound zero-insertion analyses.

The data were also submitted as part of a second study, on yellow fever vaccine responses in identical twins.

This clonotype was sampled from a woman younger than 30 in good health. The specimen sequenced was PBMCs. The J gene is TRBJ2-3, the V gene TRBV25-1; D uncertain. Here the CDR3 DNA reads TGTGCCAGCAAGCAGTTCTTCACAGATACGCAGTATTTT. Protein sequence: CASKQFFTDTQYF.